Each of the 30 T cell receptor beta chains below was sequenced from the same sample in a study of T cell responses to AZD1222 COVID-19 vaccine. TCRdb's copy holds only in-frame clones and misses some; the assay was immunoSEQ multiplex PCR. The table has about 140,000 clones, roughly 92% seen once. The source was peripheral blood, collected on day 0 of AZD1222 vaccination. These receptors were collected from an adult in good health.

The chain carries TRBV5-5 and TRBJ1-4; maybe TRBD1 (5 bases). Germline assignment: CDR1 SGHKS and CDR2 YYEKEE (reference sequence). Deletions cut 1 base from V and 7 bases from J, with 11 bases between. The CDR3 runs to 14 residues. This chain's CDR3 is CASSLRWGSEKLFF. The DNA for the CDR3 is TGTGCCAGCAGCTTGCGGTGGGGGAGTGAAAAACTGTTTTTT.

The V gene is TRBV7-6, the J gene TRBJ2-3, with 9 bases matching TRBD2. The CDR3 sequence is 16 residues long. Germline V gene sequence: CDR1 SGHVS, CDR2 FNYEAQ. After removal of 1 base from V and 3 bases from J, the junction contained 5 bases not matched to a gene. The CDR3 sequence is CASSLGAGGRTDTQYF. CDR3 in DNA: TGTGCCAGCAGCTTAGGGGCGGGGGGGCGGACAGATACGCAGTATTTT.

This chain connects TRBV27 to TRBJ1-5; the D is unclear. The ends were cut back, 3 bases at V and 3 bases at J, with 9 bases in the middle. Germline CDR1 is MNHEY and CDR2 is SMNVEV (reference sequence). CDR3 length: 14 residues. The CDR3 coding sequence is TGTGCCAGCAGTTTCTCGGGTGTCAATCAGCCCCAGCATTTT. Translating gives CASSFSGVNQPQHF.

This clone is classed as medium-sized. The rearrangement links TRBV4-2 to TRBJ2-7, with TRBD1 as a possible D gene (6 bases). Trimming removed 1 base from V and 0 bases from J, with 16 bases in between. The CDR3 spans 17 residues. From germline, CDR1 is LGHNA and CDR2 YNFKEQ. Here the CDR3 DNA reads TGTGCCAGCAGCCAAGGGAAGTCAGGGGTCGTCTCCTACGAGCAGTACTTC. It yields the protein CASSQGKSGVVSYEQYF.

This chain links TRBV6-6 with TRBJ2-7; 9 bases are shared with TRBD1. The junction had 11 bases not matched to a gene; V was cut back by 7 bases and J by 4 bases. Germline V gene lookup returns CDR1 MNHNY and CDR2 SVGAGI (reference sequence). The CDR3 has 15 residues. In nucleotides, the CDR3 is TGTGCCAGCATTTCAGCCGGGACAGGGCTTTACGAGCAGTACTTC. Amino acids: CASISAGTGLYEQYF.

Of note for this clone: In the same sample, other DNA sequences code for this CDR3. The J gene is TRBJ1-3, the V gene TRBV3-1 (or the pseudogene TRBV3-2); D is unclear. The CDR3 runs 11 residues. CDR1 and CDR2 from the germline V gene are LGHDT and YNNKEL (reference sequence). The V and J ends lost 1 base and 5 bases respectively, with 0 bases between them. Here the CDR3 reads CASSQGNTIYF. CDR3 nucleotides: TGTGCCAGCAGCCAAGGAAACACCATATATTTT.

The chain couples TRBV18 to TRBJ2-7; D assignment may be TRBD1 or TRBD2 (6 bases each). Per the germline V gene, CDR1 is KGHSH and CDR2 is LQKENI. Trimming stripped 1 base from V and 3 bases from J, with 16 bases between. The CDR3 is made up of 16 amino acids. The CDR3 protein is CASSPRPGRGDYEQYF. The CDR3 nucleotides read TGTGCCAGCTCACCACGGCCCGGAAGGGGGGACTACGAGCAGTACTTC.

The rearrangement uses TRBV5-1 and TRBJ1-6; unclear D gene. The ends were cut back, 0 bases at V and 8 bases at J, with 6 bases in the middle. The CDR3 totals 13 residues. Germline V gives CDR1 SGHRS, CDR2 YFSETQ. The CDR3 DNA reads TGCGCCAGCAGCTTGGCCGTCGATTCACCCCTCCACTTT. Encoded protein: CASSLAVDSPLHF.

CDR3 protein: CASRTGGTTYEQYF. The CDR3 DNA is TGTGCCAGCAGGACGGGGGGAACAACCTACGAGCAGTACTTC. The J gene is TRBJ2-7, the V gene TRBV6-5, with 7 positions matching TRBD2. From germline, CDR1 is MNHEY and CDR2 SVGAGI. Trimming cost V 6 bases and J 2 bases; bases outside gene matches: 7. The CDR3 consists of 14 residues.

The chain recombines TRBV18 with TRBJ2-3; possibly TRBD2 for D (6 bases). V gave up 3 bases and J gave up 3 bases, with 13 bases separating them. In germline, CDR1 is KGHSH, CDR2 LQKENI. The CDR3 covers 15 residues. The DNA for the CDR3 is TGTGCCAGCTCACCTTGGAGGGGTGGTACAGATACGCAGTATTTT. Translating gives CASSPWRGGTDTQYF.

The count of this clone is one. In nucleotides, the CDR3 is TGTGCCAGCAGCTTAATTCGCGGGAAGTACAATGAGCAGTTCTTC. It yields the protein CASSLIRGKYNEQFF. The chain employs TRBV7-2 and TRBJ2-1, with a possible D match to TRBD2 (6 bases). This CDR3 has 15 amino acids. Germline V gene data show CDR1 as SGHTA and CDR2 as FQGNSA. V was trimmed by 2 bases and J by 4 bases, leaving 12 bases between them.

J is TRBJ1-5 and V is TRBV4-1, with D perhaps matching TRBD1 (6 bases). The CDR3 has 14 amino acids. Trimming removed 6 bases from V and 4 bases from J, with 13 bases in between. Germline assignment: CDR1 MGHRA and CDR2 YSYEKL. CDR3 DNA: TGCGCCAGCAGGCCGGGAGGGGGGAATCAGCCCCAGCATTTT. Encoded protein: CASRPGGGNQPQHF.

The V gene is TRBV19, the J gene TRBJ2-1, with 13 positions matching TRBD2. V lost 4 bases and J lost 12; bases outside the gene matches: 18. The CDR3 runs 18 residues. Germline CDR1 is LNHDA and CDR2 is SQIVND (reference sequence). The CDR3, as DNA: TGTGCCAGTAGTACCCTCGATTTACTAGCGGGAGGGCCCGAATGGCAGTTCTTC. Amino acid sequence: CASSTLDLLAGGPEWQFF.

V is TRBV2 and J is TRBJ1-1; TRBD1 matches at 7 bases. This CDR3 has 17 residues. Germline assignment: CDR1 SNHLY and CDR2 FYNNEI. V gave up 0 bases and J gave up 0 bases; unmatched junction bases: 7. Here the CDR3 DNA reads TGTGCCAGCAGTGAAGCCCTAGACAGGGTCATGAACACTGAAGCTTTCTTT. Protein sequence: CASSEALDRVMNTEAFF.

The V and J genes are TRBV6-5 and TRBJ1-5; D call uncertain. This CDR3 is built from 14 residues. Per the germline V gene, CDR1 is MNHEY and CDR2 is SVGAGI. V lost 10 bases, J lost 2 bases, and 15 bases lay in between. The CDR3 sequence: CATGGSGRNQPQHF. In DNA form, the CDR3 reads TGTGCCACCGGCGGGAGTGGGCGCAATCAGCCCCAGCATTTT.

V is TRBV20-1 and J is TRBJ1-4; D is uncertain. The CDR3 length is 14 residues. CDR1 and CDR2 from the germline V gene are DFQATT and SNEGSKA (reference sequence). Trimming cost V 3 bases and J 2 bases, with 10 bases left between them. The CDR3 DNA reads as TGCAGTGCTAGTCCACATTCGACTAATGAAAAACTGTTTTTT. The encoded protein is CSASPHSTNEKLFF.

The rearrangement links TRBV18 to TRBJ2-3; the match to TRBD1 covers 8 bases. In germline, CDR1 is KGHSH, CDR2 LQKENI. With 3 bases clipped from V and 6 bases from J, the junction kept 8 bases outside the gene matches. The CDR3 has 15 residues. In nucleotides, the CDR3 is TGTGCCAGCTCACCTACCCCTGCAGGGGGCGATACGCAGTATTTT. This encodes CASSPTPAGGDTQYF.

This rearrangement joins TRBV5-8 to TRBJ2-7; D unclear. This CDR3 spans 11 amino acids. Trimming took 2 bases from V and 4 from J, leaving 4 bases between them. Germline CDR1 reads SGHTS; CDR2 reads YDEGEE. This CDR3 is CASSLPYEQYF. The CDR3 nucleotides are TGTGCCAGCAGCTTACCATACGAGCAGTACTTC.

The CDR3 loop is CASSLVGETQYF. In DNA form, the CDR3 reads TGCGCCAGCAGCTTGGTCGGGGAGACCCAGTACTTC. The chain links TRBV5-1 to TRBJ2-5, with D unclear. The ends were cut back, 0 bases at V and 5 bases at J, with 5 bases in the middle. The germline gives CDR1 SGHRS, CDR2 YFSETQ. The CDR3 totals 12 residues.

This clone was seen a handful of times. CDR3 nucleotide sequence: TGTGCCACCAGCAGCCGGGGACAGGGTGCTGGAAAACTGTTTTTT. Translating it yields CATSSRGQGAGKLFF. J is TRBJ1-4 and V is TRBV15; 9 bases are shared with TRBD1. From germline, CDR1 is LNHNV and CDR2 YYDKDF (reference sequence). This CDR3 contains 15 residues. Trimming at V came to 3 bases and at J to 10 bases, leaving 9 bases not matched to a gene.

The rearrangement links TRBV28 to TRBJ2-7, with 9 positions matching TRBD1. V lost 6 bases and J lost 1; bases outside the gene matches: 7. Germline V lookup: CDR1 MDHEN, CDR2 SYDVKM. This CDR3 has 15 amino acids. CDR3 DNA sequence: TGTGCCAGCAGCAGCACCGGGACAGGGTCCTACGAGCAGTACTTC. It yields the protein CASSSTGTGSYEQYF.

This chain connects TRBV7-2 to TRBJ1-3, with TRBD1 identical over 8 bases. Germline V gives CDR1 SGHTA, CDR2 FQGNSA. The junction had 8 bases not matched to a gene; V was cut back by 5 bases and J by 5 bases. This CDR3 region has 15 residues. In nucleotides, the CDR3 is TGTGCCAGCAGCCCACCAGGGGGCCTTCGAAACACCATATATTTT. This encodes CASSPPGGLRNTIYF.

For the CDR3, the DNA is TGTGCCAGCACCATTAAAGCGGGAGCGAACACCGGGGAGCTGTTTTTT. Its translation is CASTIKAGANTGELFF. V and J are TRBV6-4 and TRBJ2-2; 8 nucleotides match TRBD2. Germline CDR1 and CDR2: MRHNA and SNTAGT. The V and J ends lost 7 bases and 0 bases, in that order; junction bases with no gene match: 7. The CDR3 is 16 amino acids.

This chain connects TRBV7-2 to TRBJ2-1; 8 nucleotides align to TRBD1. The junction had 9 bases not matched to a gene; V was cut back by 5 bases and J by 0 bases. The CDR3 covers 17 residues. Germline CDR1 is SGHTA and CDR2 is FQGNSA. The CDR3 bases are TGTGCCAGCAGCGATGACAGGGGTCAGAGCTCCTACAATGAGCAGTTCTTC. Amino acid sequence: CASSDDRGQSSYNEQFF. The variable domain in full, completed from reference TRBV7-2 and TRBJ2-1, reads GAGVSQSPSNKVTEKGKDVELRCDPISGHTALYWYRQSLGQGLEFLIYFQGNSAPDKSGLPSDRFSAERTGGSVSTLTIQRTQQEDSAVYLCASSDDRGQSSYNEQFFGPGTRLTVL.

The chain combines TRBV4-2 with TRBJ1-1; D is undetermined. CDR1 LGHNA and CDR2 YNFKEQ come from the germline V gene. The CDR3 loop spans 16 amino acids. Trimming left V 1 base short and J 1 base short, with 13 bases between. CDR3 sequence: CASSQVILHENTEAFF. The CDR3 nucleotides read TGTGCCAGCAGCCAAGTCATCCTACACGAGAACACTGAAGCTTTCTTT.

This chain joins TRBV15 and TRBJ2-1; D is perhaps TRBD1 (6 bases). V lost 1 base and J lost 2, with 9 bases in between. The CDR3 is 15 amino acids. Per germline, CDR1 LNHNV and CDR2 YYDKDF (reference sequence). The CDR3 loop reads CATSRGQATYNEQFF. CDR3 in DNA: TGTGCCACCAGCAGAGGACAGGCCACCTACAATGAGCAGTTCTTC. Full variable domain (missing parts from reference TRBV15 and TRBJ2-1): DAMVIQNPRYQVTQFGKPVTLSCSQTLNHNVMYWYQQKSSQAPKLLFHYYDKDFNNEADTPDNFQSRRPNTSFCFLDIRSPGLGDTAMYLCATSRGQATYNEQFFGPGTRLTVL.

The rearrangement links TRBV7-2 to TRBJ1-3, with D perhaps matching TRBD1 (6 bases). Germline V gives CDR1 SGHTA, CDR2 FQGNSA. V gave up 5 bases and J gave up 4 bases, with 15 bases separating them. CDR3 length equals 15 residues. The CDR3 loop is CASSVTQGFGNTIYF. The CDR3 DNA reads TGTGCCAGCAGCGTTACACAGGGTTTCGGAAACACCATATATTTT.

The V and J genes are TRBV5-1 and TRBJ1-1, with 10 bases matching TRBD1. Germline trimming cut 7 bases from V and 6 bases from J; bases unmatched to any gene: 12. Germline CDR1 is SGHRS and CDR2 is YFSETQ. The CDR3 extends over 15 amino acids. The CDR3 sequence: CASAPPTGGMAEAFF. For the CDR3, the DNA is TGCGCCAGCGCCCCCCCGACAGGGGGCATGGCTGAAGCTTTCTTT.

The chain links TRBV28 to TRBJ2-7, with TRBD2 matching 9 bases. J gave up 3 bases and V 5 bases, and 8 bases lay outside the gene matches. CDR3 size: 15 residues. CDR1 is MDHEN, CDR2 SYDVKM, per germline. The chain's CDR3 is CASSAGLANVYEQYF. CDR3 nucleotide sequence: TGTGCCAGCAGTGCGGGACTAGCAAACGTCTACGAGCAGTACTTC.

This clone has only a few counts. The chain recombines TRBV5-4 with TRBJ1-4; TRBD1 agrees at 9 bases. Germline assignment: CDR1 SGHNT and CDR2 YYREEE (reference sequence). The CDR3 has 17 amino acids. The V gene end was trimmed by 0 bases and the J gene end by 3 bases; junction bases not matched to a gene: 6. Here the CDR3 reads CASSLGTGGRANEKLFF. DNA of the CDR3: TGTGCCAGCAGCTTGGGAACAGGGGGCCGCGCTAATGAAAAACTGTTTTTT.